This T cell receptor beta chain was retrieved from a study of T cells after posttransplantation cyclophosphamide. General study points: Skin or GI-infiltrating T cells shared few TRB sequences with blood. TRB clonality was highly associated with recipient CMV seropositivity and reactivation.

This clone is a singleton in its sample. Its antigen remains unknown. Only in-frame clones appear in the TCRdb table, and some are missing; sequencing was by immunoSEQ multiplex PCR. The profile shows more than 30,000 clones, about 90% of them singletons. Cells defined as naive were viable CD3+CD4+ or CD3+CD8+ and CCR7+CD45RA+CD45RO-CD95-CD27+CD28+. On the day of bone marrow donation, the related graft donor provided peripheral blood. Trimming cost V 1 base and J 1 base, with 8 bases left between them. In germline, CDR1 is SGHDT, CDR2 YYEEEE. The CDR3 loop spans 14 amino acids. The receptor's source is a woman aged 55-69 years in good health, CMV-negative, and a related stem cell transplant donor. The source material was naive CD4+ T cells sorted from PBMCs. The chain is built from TRBV5-6 and TRBJ1-1; maybe TRBD1 (5 bases). In DNA form, the CDR3 reads TGTGCCAGCAGCTTGAGGGGAGGGAACACTGAAGCTTTCTTT. Its protein is CASSLRGGNTEAFF.